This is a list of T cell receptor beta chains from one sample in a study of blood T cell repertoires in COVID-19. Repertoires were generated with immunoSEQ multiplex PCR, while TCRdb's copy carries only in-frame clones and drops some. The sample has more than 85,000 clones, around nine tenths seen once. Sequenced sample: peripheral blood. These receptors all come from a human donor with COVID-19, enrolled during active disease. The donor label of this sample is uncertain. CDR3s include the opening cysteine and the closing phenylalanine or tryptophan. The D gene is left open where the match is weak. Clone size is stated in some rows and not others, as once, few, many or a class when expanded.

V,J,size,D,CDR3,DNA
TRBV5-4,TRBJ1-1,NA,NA,CASSLQMMNTEAFF,TGTGCCAGCAGCTTGCAGATGATGAACACTGAAGCTTTCTTT
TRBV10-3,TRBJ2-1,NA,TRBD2,CAISGIGTNHGGSYNEQFF,TGTGCCATCAGTGGGATCGGGACTAACCATGGGGGATCCTACAATGAGCAGTTCTTC
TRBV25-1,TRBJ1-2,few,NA,CASSERQDYNYGYTF,TGTGCCAGCAGTGAAAGACAGGATTATAACTATGGCTACACCTTC
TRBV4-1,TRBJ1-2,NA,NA,CASSQDWGTGGYTF,TGCGCCAGCAGCCAAGATTGGGGTACAGGTGGCTACACCTTC
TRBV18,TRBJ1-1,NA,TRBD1,CASSPQGASNTEAFF,TGTGCCAGCTCACCACAGGGGGCCTCGAACACTGAAGCTTTCTTT
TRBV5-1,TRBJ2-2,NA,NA,CASSLLVNTGELFF,TGCGCCAGCAGCTTGCTTGTTAACACCGGGGAGCTGTTTTTT
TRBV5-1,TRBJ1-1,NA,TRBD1,CASTTGVESTEAFF,TGCGCCAGCACTACAGGGGTTGAGTCGACTGAAGCTTTCTTT
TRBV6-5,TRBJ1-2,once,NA,CASSYRDFRGPYGYTF,TGTGCCAGCAGTTACCGGGACTTCCGAGGGCCCTATGGCTACACCTTC
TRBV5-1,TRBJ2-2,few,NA,CASSLSRGFTGELFF,TGCGCCAGCAGCCTTAGTCGAGGTTTCACCGGGGAGCTGTTTTTT
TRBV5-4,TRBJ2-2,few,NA,CASSSVRGGDGELFF,TGTGCCAGCAGCTCGGTACGGGGAGGAGACGGGGAGCTGTTTTTT
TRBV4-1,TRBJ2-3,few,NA,CASSQEGGELTDTQYF,TGCGCCAGCAGCCAAGAAGGCGGGGAGCTCACAGATACGCAGTATTTT
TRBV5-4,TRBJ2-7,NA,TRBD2,CASSLATSGDYEQYF,TGTGCCAGCAGCCTAGCGACTAGCGGGGACTACGAGCAGTACTTC
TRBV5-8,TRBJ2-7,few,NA,CASSTGLGGTYEQYF,TGTGCCAGCAGCACGGGCCTCGGGGGAACCTACGAGCAGTACTTC
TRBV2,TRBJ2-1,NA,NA,CASSEGVGVGEQFF,TGTGCCAGCAGTGAAGGGGTAGGGGTGGGTGAGCAGTTCTTC
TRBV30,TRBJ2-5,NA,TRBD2,CAAGAGHQETQYF,TGTGCCGCCGGAGCGGGACACCAAGAGACCCAGTACTTC
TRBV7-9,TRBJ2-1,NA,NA,CASSTGTQTSWFF,TGTGCCAGCAGCACAGGGACGCAAACCTCGTGGTTCTTC
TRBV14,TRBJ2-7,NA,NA,CASSLRVGEQYF,TGTGCCAGCAGCCTCAGGGTGGGAGAGCAGTACTTC
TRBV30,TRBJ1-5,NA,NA,CAWTPQGNQPQHF,TGTGCCTGGACTCCTCAGGGGAATCAGCCCCAGCATTTT
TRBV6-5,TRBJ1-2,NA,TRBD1,CASSPPGTGDGYTF,TGTGCCAGCAGCCCACCAGGGACAGGGGATGGCTACACCTTC
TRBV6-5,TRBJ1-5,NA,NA,CASTTVVNQPQHF,TGTGCCAGCACGACAGTGGTCAATCAGCCCCAGCATTTT
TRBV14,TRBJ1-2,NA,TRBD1,CASSQDLIRDRGHGYTF,TGTGCCAGCAGCCAAGATCTTATAAGGGACAGGGGACATGGCTACACCTTC
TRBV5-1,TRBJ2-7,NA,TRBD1,CASSLGDSASEQYF,TGCGCCAGCAGCTTGGGGGACAGCGCGAGCGAGCAGTACTTC
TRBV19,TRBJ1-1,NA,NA,CASRADSAPMNTEAFF,TGTGCCAGTAGAGCCGACTCAGCTCCCATGAACACTGAAGCTTTCTTT